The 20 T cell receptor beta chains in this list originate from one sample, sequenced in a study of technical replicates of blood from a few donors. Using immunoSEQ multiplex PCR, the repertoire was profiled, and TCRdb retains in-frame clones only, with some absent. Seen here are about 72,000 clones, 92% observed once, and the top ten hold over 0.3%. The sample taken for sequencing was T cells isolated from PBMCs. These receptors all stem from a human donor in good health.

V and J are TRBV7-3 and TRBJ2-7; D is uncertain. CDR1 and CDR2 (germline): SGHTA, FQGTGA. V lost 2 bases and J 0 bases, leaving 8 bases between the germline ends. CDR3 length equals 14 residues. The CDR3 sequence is CASSLSRSSYEQYF. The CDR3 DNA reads TGTGCCAGCAGCTTATCGAGGAGCTCCTACGAGCAGTACTTC.

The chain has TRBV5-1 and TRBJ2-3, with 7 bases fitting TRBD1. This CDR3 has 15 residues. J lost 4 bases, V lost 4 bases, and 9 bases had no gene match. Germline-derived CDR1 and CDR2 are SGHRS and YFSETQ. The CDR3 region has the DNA TGCGCCAGCAGCAATACAGGGGAGAGGGCAGATACGCAGTATTTT. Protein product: CASSNTGERADTQYF.

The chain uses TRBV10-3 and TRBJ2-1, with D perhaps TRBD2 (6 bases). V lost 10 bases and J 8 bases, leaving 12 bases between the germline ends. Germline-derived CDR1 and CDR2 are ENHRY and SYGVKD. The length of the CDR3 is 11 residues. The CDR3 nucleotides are TGTGCCACGACTAGTATCGATGAGCAGTTCTTC. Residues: CATTSIDEQFF.

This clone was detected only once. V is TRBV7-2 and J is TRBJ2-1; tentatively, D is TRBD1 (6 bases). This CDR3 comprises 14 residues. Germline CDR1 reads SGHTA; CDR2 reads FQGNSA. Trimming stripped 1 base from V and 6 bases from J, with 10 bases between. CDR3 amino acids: CASSLDRVANEQFF. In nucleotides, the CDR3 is TGTGCCAGCAGCTTAGACAGGGTAGCCAATGAGCAGTTCTTC. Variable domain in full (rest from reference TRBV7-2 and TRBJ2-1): GAGVSQSPSNKVTEKGKDVELRCDPISGHTALYWYRQSLGQGLEFLIYFQGNSAPDKSGLPSDRFSAERTGGSVSTLTIQRTQQEDSAVYLCASSLDRVANEQFFGPGTRLTVL.

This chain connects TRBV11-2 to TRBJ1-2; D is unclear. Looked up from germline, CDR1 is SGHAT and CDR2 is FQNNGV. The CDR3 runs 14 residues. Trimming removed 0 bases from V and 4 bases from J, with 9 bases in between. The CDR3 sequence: CASSLDRQIYGYTF. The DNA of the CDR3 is TGTGCCAGCAGCTTAGATCGTCAGATCTATGGCTACACCTTC.

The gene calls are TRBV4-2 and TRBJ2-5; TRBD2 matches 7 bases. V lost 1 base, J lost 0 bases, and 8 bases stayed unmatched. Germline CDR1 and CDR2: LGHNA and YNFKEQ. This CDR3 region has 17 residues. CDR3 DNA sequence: TGTGCCAGCAGCCAAGTACTAGCGCATGAGTACCAAGAGACCCAGTACTTC. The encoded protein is CASSQVLAHEYQETQYF.

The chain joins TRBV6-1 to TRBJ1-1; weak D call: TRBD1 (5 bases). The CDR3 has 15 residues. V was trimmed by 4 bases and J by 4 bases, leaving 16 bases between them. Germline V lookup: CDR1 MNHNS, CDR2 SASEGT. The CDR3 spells CASSVNLGASTEAFF. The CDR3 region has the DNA TGTGCCAGCAGTGTAAATCTAGGGGCCTCCACTGAAGCTTTCTTT.

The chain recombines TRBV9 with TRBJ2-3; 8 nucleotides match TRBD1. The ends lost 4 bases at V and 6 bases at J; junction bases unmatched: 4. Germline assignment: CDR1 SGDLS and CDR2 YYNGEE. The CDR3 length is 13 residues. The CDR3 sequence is CASSPRGQDTQYF. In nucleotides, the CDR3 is TGTGCCAGCAGCCCCAGGGGGCAGGATACGCAGTATTTT. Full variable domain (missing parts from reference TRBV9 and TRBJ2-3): DSGVTQTPKHLITATGQRVTLRCSPRSGDLSVYWYQQSLDQGLQFLIQYYNGEERAKGNILERFSAQQFPDLHSELNLSSLELGDSALYFCASSPRGQDTQYFGPGTRLTVL.

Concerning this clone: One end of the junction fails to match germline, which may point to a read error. The CDR3 DNA follows: TGTGCCAGCAGTTTAGGACAGGGGATTTCTGGGGCCAACGTCCTGACTTTC. As protein: CASSLGQGISGANVLTF. This chain connects TRBV7-9 to TRBJ2-6; 9 bases fit TRBD1. This CDR3 has 17 amino acids. Germline CDR1 is SEHNR and CDR2 is FQNEAQ (reference sequence). Full variable domain (missing parts from reference TRBV7-9 and TRBJ2-6): DTGVSQNPRHKITKRGQNVTFRCDPISEHNRLYWYRQTLGQGPEFLTYFQNEAQLEKSRLLSDRFSAERPKGSFSTLEIQRTEQGDSAMYLCASSLGQGISGANVLTFGAGSRLTVL.

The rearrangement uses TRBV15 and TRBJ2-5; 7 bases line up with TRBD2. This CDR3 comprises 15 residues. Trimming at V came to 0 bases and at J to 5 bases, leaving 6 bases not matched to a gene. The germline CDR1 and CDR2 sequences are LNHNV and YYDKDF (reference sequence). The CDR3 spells CATSRDQAGRETQYF. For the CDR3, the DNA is TGTGCCACCAGCAGAGATCAAGCGGGACGGGAGACCCAGTACTTC.

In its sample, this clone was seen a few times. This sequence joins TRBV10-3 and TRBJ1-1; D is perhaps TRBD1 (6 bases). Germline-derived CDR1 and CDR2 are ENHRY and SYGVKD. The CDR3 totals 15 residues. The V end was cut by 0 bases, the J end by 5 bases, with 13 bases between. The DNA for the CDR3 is TGTGCCATCAGTGAGTCAGGACAGCGGGGAACTGAAGCTTTCTTT. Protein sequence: CAISESGQRGTEAFF.

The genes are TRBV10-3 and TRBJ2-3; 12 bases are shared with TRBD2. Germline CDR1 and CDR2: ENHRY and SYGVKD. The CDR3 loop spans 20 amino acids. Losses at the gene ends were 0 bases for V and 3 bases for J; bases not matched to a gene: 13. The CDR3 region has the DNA TGTGCCATCAGTGAGTCGAGCGCCCGACTAGCGGGAGACGATACAGATACGCAGTATTTT. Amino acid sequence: CAISESSARLAGDDTDTQYF.

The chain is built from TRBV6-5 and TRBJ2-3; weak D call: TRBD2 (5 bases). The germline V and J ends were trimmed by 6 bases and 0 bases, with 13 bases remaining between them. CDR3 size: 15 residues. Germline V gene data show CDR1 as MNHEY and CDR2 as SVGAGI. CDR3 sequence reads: CASRPWTGSTDTQYF. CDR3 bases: TGTGCCAGCAGACCTTGGACGGGAAGCACAGATACGCAGTATTTT.

The CDR3 DNA sequence: TGTGCCAGCAGCTCTACCGGGACTATCCCCGAGCAGTACTTC. It encodes CASSSTGTIPEQYF. The chain combines TRBV5-5 with TRBJ2-7; TRBD2 agrees at 7 bases. V trimming: 3 bases; J trimming: 6 bases; junction bases outside the gene matches: 9. Per germline, CDR1 SGHKS and CDR2 YYEKEE (reference sequence). The CDR3 is made up of 14 amino acids.

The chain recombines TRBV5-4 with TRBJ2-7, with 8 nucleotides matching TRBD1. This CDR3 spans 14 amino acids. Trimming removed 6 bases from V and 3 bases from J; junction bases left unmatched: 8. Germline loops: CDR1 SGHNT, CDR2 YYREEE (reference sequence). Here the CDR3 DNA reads TGTGCCAGCAATCACAGGGGGGAAGGCTACGAGCAGTACTTC. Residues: CASNHRGEGYEQYF.

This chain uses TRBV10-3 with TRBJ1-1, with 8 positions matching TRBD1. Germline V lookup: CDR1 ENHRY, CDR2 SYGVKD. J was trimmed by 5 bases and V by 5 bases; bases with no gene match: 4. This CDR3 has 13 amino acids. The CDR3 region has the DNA TGTGCCATCAGTAGGACAGGGCTAACTGAAGCTTTCTTT. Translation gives CAISRTGLTEAFF.

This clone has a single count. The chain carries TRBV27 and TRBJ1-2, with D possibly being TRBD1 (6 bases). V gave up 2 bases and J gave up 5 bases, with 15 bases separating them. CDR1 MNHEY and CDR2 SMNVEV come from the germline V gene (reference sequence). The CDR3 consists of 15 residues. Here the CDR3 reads CASSLRLAGAYGYTF. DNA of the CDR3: TGTGCCAGCAGTTTAAGATTGGCAGGGGCGTATGGCTACACCTTC.

The CDR3, as DNA: TGTGCCTGGAGTCTCTTGGGACTTAACTATGGCTACACCTTC. As protein: CAWSLLGLNYGYTF. The chain has TRBV30 and TRBJ1-2, with TRBD1 as a possible D gene (5 bases). This CDR3 contains 14 residues. Germline loops: CDR1 GTSNPN, CDR2 SVGIG (reference sequence). V was shortened by 2 bases and J by 1 base, with 11 bases between the two germline ends.

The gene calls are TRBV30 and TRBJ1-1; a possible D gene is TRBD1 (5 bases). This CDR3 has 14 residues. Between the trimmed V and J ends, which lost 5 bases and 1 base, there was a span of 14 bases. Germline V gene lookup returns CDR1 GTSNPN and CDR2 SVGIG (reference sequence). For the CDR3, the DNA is TGTGCCTGGGGCAGGGAAGTCGAGAACACTGAAGCTTTCTTT. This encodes CAWGREVENTEAFF.

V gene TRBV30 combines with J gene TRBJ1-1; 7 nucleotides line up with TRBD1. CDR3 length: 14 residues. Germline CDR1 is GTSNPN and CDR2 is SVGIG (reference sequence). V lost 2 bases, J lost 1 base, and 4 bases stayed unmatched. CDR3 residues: CAWSPGGTNTEAFF. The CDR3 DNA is TGTGCCTGGAGTCCAGGGGGTACGAACACTGAAGCTTTCTTT. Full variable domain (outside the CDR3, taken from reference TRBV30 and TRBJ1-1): SQTIHQWPATLVQPVGSPLSLECTVEGTSNPNLYWYRQAAGRGLQLLFYSVGIGQISSEVPQNLSASRPQDRQFILSSKKLLLSDSGFYLCAWSPGGTNTEAFFGQGTRLTVV.